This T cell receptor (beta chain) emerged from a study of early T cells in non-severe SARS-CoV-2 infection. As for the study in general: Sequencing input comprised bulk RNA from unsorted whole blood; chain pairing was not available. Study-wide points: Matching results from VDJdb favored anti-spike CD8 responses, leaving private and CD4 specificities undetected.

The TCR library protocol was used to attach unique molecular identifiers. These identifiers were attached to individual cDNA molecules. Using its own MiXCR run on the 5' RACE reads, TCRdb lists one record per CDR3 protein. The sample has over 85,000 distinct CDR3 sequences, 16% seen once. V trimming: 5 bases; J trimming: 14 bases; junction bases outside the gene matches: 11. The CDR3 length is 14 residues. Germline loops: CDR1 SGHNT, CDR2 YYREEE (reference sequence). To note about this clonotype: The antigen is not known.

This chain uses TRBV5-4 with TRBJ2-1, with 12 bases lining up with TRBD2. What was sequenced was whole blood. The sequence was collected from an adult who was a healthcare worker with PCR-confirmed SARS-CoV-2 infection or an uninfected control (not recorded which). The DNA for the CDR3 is TGTGCCAGCAGAGTTTCTAGCGGGAGGGCCACGGAGTTCTTC. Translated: CASRVSSGRATEFF. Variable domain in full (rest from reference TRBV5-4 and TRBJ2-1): ETGVTQSPTHLIKTRGQQVTLRCSSQSGHNTVSWYQQALGQGPQFIFQYYREEENGRGNFPPRFSGLQFPNYSSELNVNALELDDSALYLCASRVSSGRATEFFGPGTRLTVL.